These 7 T cell receptor beta chains originate from one sample sequenced in a study of CD4 T cells in relation to SARS-CoV-2 and coronaviruses. These receptors have no known antigen. Before the COVID-19 pandemic, during about 2011-2019, CD4+ T cells were taken from unexposed donors. The cells were cultured for less than twelve days before CD4+ T cells were isolated. TCRdb keeps only in-frame clones here, not all; method: immunoSEQ multiplex PCR. In the table there are tens of thousands of clones, 76% of which are singletons. What was sequenced was CD4+ T cells from PBMCs, cultured in vitro. Every receptor here comes from a human donor in good health.

The chain joins TRBV4-1 to TRBJ1-2; TRBD1 is a possible D gene (5 bases). The V gene lost 4 bases and the J gene lost 0 bases, with 18 bases spanning the gap. CDR1 and CDR2 from the germline V gene are MGHRA and YSYEKL. The CDR3 consists of 17 residues. CDR3 in DNA: TGCGCCAGCAGCCGAGGGGCTACAGCCCTAACTAACTATGGCTACACCTTC. As protein: CASSRGATALTNYGYTF.

V usage is TRBV14 and J usage is TRBJ1-2; TRBD1 might be the D (6 bases). Germline V gives CDR1 SGHDN, CDR2 FVKESK. The CDR3 is made up of 15 amino acids. The V end was cut by 1 base, the J end by 7 bases, with 16 bases between. The CDR3: CASSQGQASFGGYTF. Written as DNA, the CDR3 is TGTGCCAGCAGCCAAGGACAGGCTAGCTTCGGTGGCTACACCTTC.

This clone was recorded once. This chain joins TRBV6-6 and TRBJ1-1, with no clear D. This CDR3 region has 15 residues. Germline V gene sequence: CDR1 MNHNY, CDR2 SVGAGI (reference sequence). Trimming removed 0 bases at V and 1 base at J, with 9 bases between. Here the CDR3 reads CASSYSHPSNTEAFF. In nucleotides, the CDR3 is TGTGCCAGCAGTTACTCCCACCCCTCGAACACTGAAGCTTTCTTT.

V usage is TRBV5-1 and J usage is TRBJ2-3; TRBD2 aligns across 10 bases. Losses at the gene ends were 2 bases for V and 3 bases for J; bases not matched to a gene: 6. The CDR3 is 16 amino acids. The germline V gene encodes CDR1 SGHRS and CDR2 YFSETQ. CDR3 amino acids: CASSLTAGGPTDTQYF. The CDR3 DNA sequence: TGCGCCAGCAGCTTAACAGCGGGGGGGCCGACAGATACGCAGTATTTT.

The genes are TRBV29-1 and TRBJ1-1; no clear D. There are 12 residues in the CDR3. Germline loops: CDR1 SQVTM, CDR2 ANQGSEA. Trimming pared 4 bases from V and 6 bases from J, leaving 12 bases between. The DNA of the CDR3 is TGCAGCGTTGGGACTACGAGGGCTGAAGCTTTCTTT. Amino acid sequence: CSVGTTRAEAFF.

V and J are TRBV4-3 and TRBJ1-1; D call uncertain. The CDR3 spans 15 residues. Germline CDR1 and CDR2: LGHNA and YSLEER. The V end was cut by 1 base, the J end by 7 bases, with 16 bases between. The CDR3 region has the DNA TGCGCCAGCAGCCAAGCCGAACGGGGAGTGGGTGAAGCTTTCTTT. It specifies CASSQAERGVGEAFF.

This clone came up a few times. The rearrangement links TRBV10-3 to TRBJ1-6; TRBD1 might be the D (6 bases). This CDR3 comprises 13 residues. Germline CDR1 and CDR2: ENHRY and SYGVKD. The V end lost 6 bases, the J end lost 10 bases, and 13 bases lay between the germline ends. The CDR3 sequence is CAIRLDSMSPLHF. CDR3 coding DNA: TGTGCCATCAGACTGGACAGTATGTCACCCCTCCACTTT.